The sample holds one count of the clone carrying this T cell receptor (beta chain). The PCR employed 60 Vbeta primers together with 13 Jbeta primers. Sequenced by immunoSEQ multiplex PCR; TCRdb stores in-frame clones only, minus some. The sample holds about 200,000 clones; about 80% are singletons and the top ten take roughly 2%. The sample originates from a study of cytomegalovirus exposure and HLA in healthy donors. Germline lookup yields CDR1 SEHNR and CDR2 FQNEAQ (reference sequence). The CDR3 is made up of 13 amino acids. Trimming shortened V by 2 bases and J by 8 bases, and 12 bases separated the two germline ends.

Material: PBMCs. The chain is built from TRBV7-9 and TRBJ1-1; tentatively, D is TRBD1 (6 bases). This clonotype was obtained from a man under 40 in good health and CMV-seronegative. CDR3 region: CASSLPHTGEAFF. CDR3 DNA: TGTGCCAGCAGCTTACCACACACAGGGGAAGCTTTCTTT.